Presented here are 24 T cell receptor beta chains from one specimen sequenced in a study of blood T cell repertoires in COVID-19. The protocol was immunoSEQ multiplex PCR, while the TCRdb copy is restricted to in-frame clones and leaves out a portion. The sample lists 250,000 to 300,000 clones; 80% to 90% were seen once. The sample comprised PBMCs or T cells enriched from blood (not recorded which). These receptors came from a woman in her fifties or sixties who had been exposed to COVID-19.

The rearrangement uses TRBV5-6 and TRBJ1-2; D possibly corresponds to TRBD1 (5 bases). The CDR3 length is 14 residues. V lost 6 bases to trimming and J lost 0 bases, with 12 bases between them. CDR1 SGHDT and CDR2 YYEEEE come from the germline V gene. CDR3 amino acids: CASTKGQTNYGYTF. The CDR3, as DNA: TGTGCCAGCACCAAGGGGCAAACTAACTATGGCTACACCTTC.

A single count supports this clone. The gene calls are TRBV19 and TRBJ1-2, with 9 nucleotides matching TRBD1. V lost 4 bases and J lost 6; bases outside the gene matches: 12. The CDR3 runs to 16 residues. Per the germline V gene, CDR1 is LNHDA and CDR2 is SQIVND (reference sequence). CDR3 nucleotides: TGTGCCAGTAGTAGTTGGACAGGGGTGCAGGAGGATGGCTACACCTTC. It is translated as CASSSWTGVQEDGYTF. The full variable domain, rest sourced from reference TRBV19 and TRBJ1-2, is DGGITQSPKYLFRKEGQNVTLSCEQNLNHDAMYWYRQDPGQGLRLIYYSQIVNDFQKGDIAEGYSVSREKKESFPLTVTSAQKNPTAFYLCASSSWTGVQEDGYTFGSGTRLTVV.

This clone was recorded a few times. The chain joins TRBV4-3 to TRBJ2-5, with D tentatively TRBD2 (6 bases). The germline gives CDR1 LGHNA, CDR2 YSLEER. The length of the CDR3 is 17 residues. Trimming removed 0 bases from V and 4 bases from J, with 18 bases in between. The chain's CDR3 is CASSQDLGTRRGETQYF. CDR3 DNA sequence: TGCGCCAGCAGCCAAGATCTGGGTACGAGGAGGGGAGAGACCCAGTACTTC.

This chain joins TRBV5-6 and TRBJ1-2; 8 positions match TRBD1. The germline gives CDR1 SGHDT, CDR2 YYEEEE. The CDR3 extends over 14 amino acids. The V segment lost 3 bases and the J segment 4 bases; nucleotides outside the gene matches: 5. CDR3 bases: TGTGCCAGCAGCTGGACAGGGATAGGCTATGGCTACACCTTC. Encoded protein: CASSWTGIGYGYTF. Based on the CDR3 plus reference TRBV5-6 and TRBJ1-2, the full variable domain is DAGVTQSPTHLIKTRGQQVTLRCSPKSGHDTVSWYQQALGQGPQFIFQYYEEEERQRGNFPDRFSGHQFPNYSSELNVNALLLGDSALYLCASSWTGIGYGYTFGSGTRLTVV.

The chain is built from TRBV4-1 and TRBJ1-2; 10 positions match TRBD1. Trimming cost V 4 bases and J 2 bases; bases outside gene matches: 4. CDR3 length: 15 residues. Germline-derived CDR1 and CDR2 are MGHRA and YSYEKL. The CDR3 sequence is CASSPGQGQNYGYTF. The CDR3 nucleotides are TGCGCCAGCAGCCCGGGACAGGGGCAAAACTATGGCTACACCTTC.

The V call is TRBV7-3, the J call TRBJ2-2; unclear D gene. The V end lost 5 bases, the J end lost 1 base, and 5 bases lay between the germline ends. Germline V gene data show CDR1 as SGHTA and CDR2 as FQGTGA. This CDR3 is 13 amino acids long. The CDR3 loop reads CASSRGNTGELFF. For the CDR3, the DNA is TGTGCCAGCAGCCGAGGGAACACCGGGGAGCTGTTTTTT.

There are a few counts of this clone. The chain recombines TRBV20-1 with TRBJ2-3, with 9 bases matching TRBD1. Per germline, CDR1 DFQATT and CDR2 SNEGSKA (reference sequence). This CDR3 contains 15 residues. The V and J ends lost 3 bases and 3 bases, in that order; junction bases with no gene match: 7. In nucleotides, the CDR3 is TGCAGTGCTAGTGGGACAGGGCGCGGAACAGATACGCAGTATTTT. Its translation is CSASGTGRGTDTQYF.

The V and J genes are TRBV5-6 and TRBJ2-3; 12 bases align to TRBD2. Germline trimming cut 4 bases from V and 2 bases from J; bases unmatched to any gene: 5. Germline CDR1 reads SGHDT; CDR2 reads YYEEEE. The CDR3 is made up of 16 amino acids. The CDR3 DNA reads TGTGCCAGCAGCCGGGGGACTAGCGGGTACACAGATACGCAGTATTTT. It encodes CASSRGTSGYTDTQYF. The variable domain in full, with the rest retrieved from reference TRBV5-6 and TRBJ2-3, is DAGVTQSPTHLIKTRGQQVTLRCSPKSGHDTVSWYQQALGQGPQFIFQYYEEEERQRGNFPDRFSGHQFPNYSSELNVNALLLGDSALYLCASSRGTSGYTDTQYFGPGTRLTVL.

The CDR3 protein is CASSFERGEETQYF. The CDR3 DNA reads TGTGCCAGCAGCTTCGAGCGGGGTGAGGAGACCCAGTACTTC. The V call is TRBV11-2, the J call TRBJ2-5; 7 positions match TRBD2. CDR1 SGHAT and CDR2 FQNNGV come from the germline V gene. The junction had 6 bases not matched to a gene; V was cut back by 3 bases and J by 5 bases. This CDR3 is 14 amino acids long.

The genes are TRBV14 and TRBJ2-3; 7 nucleotides match TRBD1. With 2 bases clipped from V and 3 bases from J, the junction kept 11 bases outside the gene matches. CDR1 and CDR2 (germline): SGHDN, FVKESK. The CDR3 is 17 amino acids. The CDR3 loop is CASSQFGTGERTDTQYF. CDR3 DNA: TGTGCCAGCAGCCAATTCGGAACAGGGGAAAGGACAGATACGCAGTATTTT.

The chain couples TRBV9 to TRBJ2-7, with a tentative D call TRBD1 (5 bases). Deletions cut 7 bases from V and 0 bases from J, with 17 bases between. This CDR3 region has 15 residues. Germline assignment: CDR1 SGDLS and CDR2 YYNGEE. The CDR3 region has the DNA TGTGCCAGCTCCCCGGGCAGGGCGAGCTCCTACGAGCAGTACTTC. Amino acid sequence: CASSPGRASSYEQYF.

The chain is built from TRBV5-1 and TRBJ2-2, with TRBD2 as a possible D gene (5 bases). The CDR3 extends over 14 amino acids. Trimming took 3 bases from V and 7 from J, leaving 13 bases between them. The germline V gene encodes CDR1 SGHRS and CDR2 YFSETQ. Here the CDR3 reads CASSSRQAVGELFF. In DNA form, the CDR3 reads TGCGCCAGCAGCTCTCGACAAGCGGTCGGGGAGCTGTTTTTT.

The rearrangement uses TRBV29-1 and TRBJ1-1; D is ambiguous. V lost 7 bases, J lost 1 base, and 4 bases lay in between. Germline-derived CDR1 and CDR2 are SQVTM and ANQGSEA. The CDR3 runs to 10 residues. The CDR3 region is CSGGNTEAFF. The CDR3 DNA reads as TGCAGCGGAGGGAACACTGAAGCTTTCTTT.

The V gene is TRBV25-1, the J gene TRBJ1-2; D gene unclear. Trimming cost V 6 bases and J 3 bases, with 11 bases left between them. Germline loops: CDR1 MGHDK, CDR2 SYGVNS. This CDR3 has 13 residues. CDR3 amino acids: CASRGDTYYGYTF. The CDR3 bases are TGTGCCAGCAGGGGCGACACCTACTATGGCTACACCTTC.

This clone was counted only a few times. This chain joins TRBV3-1 (or the pseudogene TRBV3-2) and TRBJ1-6; the D gene is possibly TRBD1 (5 bases). Germline V gene data show CDR1 as LGHDT and CDR2 as YNNKEL (reference sequence). Trimming took 4 bases from V and 4 from J, leaving 20 bases between them. This CDR3 is built from 18 residues. The CDR3 here is CASSREGVNSHYNSPLHF. CDR3 in DNA: TGTGCCAGCAGCCGGGAAGGGGTCAACTCCCATTATAATTCACCCCTCCACTTT.

In this sample, this clone turned up once. CDR3 sequence (DNA): TGTGCCAGCAGCGCTCGGGACAGTTACAATGAGCAGTTCTTC. Its translation: CASSARDSYNEQFF. The chain employs TRBV5-5 and TRBJ2-1; 7 bases map to TRBD1. CDR3 length: 14 residues. Germline CDR1 reads SGHKS; CDR2 reads YYEKEE (reference sequence). The ends lost 4 bases at V and 4 bases at J; junction bases unmatched: 5.

The chain couples TRBV5-1 to TRBJ2-5, with 10 bases that match TRBD1. The CDR3 contains 15 residues. Germline lookup yields CDR1 SGHRS and CDR2 YFSETQ. With V trimmed by 2 bases and J by 7 bases, 8 bases remained unmatched. CDR3 sequence reads: CASSFSGTGDGTQYF. DNA for the CDR3: TGCGCCAGCAGCTTCTCCGGGACAGGGGATGGGACCCAGTACTTC.

This chain links TRBV25-1 with TRBJ1-6; D unclear. Trimming left V 1 base short and J 9 bases short, with 10 bases between. There are 14 residues in the CDR3. Germline CDR1 reads MGHDK; CDR2 reads SYGVNS. CDR3: CASSESVRSSPLHF. The CDR3 nucleotides are TGTGCCAGCAGTGAATCGGTTCGGAGTTCACCCCTCCACTTT.

This clone occurred once. The rearrangement uses TRBV29-1 and TRBJ1-1, with D possibly TRBD1 on 5 matching bases. Germline V gene sequence: CDR1 SQVTM, CDR2 ANQGSEA. The CDR3 sequence is 12 residues long. Trimming took off 2 bases at V and 5 bases at J, with 9 bases between the two ends. This chain's CDR3 is CSVELGVTEAFF. For the CDR3, the DNA is TGCAGCGTTGAACTAGGGGTGACTGAAGCTTTCTTT.

V usage is TRBV5-1 and J usage is TRBJ1-6; TRBD1 is a possible D gene (5 bases). Germline CDR1 SGHRS, CDR2 YFSETQ. This CDR3 has 16 residues. Trimming shortened V by 1 base and J by 7 bases, and 15 bases separated the two germline ends. CDR3 nucleotides: TGCGCCAGCAGCTTGACCACAGGTTCAGGGAATTCACCCCTCCACTTT. Protein sequence: CASSLTTGSGNSPLHF.

The chain combines TRBV5-1 with TRBJ2-7; 10 nucleotides line up with TRBD1. Germline loops: CDR1 SGHRS, CDR2 YFSETQ. CDR3 length: 14 residues. Losses at the gene ends were 1 base for V and 3 bases for J; bases not matched to a gene: 1. Here the CDR3 reads CASSLRDRGYEQYF. Here the CDR3 DNA reads TGCGCCAGCAGCTTGCGGGACAGGGGCTACGAGCAGTACTTC.

V usage is TRBV19 and J usage is TRBJ2-3, with TRBD1 identical over 9 bases. After removal of 5 bases from V and 0 bases from J, the junction contained 3 bases not matched to a gene. The CDR3 spans 15 residues. CDR1 and CDR2 (germline): LNHDA, SQIVND (reference sequence). Written as DNA, the CDR3 is TGTGCCAGTAGTCCAGGACAGGGGAGCACAGATACGCAGTATTTT. The encoded protein is CASSPGQGSTDTQYF.

The gene calls are TRBV10-3 and TRBJ2-5, with D perhaps matching TRBD2 (6 bases). Trimming removed 7 bases from V and 0 bases from J, with 9 bases in between. Looked up from germline, CDR1 is ENHRY and CDR2 is SYGVKD. The CDR3 consists of 13 residues. CDR3 protein: CAIKRAYQETQYF. CDR3 nucleotides: TGTGCCATCAAGCGGGCGTACCAAGAGACCCAGTACTTC.

In its sample, this clone was seen once. The chain employs TRBV19 and TRBJ1-1; D is uncertain. CDR1 is LNHDA, CDR2 SQIVND, per germline (reference sequence). The V end was cut by 1 base, the J end by 7 bases, with 4 bases between. The CDR3 is made up of 11 amino acids. The CDR3 DNA is TGTGCCAGTAGTATAGGCAGTGAAGCTTTCTTT. Translation: CASSIGSEAFF.